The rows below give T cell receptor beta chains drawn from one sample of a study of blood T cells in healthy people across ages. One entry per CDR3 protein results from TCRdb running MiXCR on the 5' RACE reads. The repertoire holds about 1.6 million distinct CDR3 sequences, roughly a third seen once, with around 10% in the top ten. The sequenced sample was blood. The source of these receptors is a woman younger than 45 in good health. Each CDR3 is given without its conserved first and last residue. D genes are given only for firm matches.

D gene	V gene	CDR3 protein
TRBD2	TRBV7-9	ASMNSGADTQY
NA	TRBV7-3	ASSLKVHFLDPTTINEQF
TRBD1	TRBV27	ASSPWDRAAQY
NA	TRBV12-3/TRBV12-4	ASSFGGAGNEKLF
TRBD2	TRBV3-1	ASSQDPGLAESIYEQY
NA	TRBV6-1	ASSEFPGVMAKNIQY
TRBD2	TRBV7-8	ASSPQSSGRAFHEQY
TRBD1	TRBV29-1	SVTGGSGTGELF
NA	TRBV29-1	SVCGTDSNQPQH
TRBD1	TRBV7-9	ASVPPNRGTDTQY
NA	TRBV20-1	SARLGGNTEAF
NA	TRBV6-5	ASRGLQVYGYT
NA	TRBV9	ASSPTGVSGYT
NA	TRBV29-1	SGRSWGSGTGELF
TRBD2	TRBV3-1	ASSLLAGNWEQY
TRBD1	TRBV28	ASSPGDRDNQPQH
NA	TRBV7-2	ASSFVGGAYEQY